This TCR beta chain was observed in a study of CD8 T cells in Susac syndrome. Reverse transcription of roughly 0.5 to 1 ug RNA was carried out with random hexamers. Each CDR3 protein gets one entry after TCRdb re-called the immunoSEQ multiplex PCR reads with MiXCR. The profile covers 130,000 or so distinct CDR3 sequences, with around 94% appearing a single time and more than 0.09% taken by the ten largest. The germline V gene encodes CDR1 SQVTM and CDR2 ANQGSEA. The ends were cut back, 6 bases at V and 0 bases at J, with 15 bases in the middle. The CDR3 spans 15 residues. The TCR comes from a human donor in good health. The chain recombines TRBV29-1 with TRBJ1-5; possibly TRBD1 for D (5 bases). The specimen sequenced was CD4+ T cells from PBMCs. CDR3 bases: TGCAGCGTAACAGGATTAGGGAATAGCAATCAGCCCCAGCATTTT. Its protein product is CSVTGLGNSNQPQHF.